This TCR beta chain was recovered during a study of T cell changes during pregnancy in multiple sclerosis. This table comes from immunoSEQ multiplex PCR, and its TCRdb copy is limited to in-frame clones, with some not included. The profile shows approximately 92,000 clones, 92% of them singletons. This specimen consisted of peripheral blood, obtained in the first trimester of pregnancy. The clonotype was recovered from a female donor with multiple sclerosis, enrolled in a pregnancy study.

The CDR3 DNA follows: TGCGCCAGCAGCCCTGCTTTGGACAGGGTAAGGGAGCAGTACTTC. Translated, it gives CASSPALDRVREQYF. The chain recombines TRBV4-3 with TRBJ2-7; 8 bases are a match to TRBD1. The germline V gene has CDR1 LGHNA and CDR2 YSLEER. The V and J ends lost 4 bases and 7 bases, in that order; junction bases with no gene match: 12. CDR3 length: 15 amino acids.